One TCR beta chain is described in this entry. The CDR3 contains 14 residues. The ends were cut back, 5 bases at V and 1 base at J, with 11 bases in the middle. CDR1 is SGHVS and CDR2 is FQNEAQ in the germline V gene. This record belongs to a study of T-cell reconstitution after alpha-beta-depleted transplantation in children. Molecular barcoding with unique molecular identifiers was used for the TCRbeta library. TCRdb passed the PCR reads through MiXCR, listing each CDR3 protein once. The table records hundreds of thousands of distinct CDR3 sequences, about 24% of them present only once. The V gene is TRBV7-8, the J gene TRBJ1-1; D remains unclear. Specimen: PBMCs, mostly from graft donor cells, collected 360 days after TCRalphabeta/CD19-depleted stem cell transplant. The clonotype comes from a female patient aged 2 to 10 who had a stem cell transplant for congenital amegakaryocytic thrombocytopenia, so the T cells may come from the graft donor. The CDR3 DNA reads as TGTGCCAGCAGCCGGGGATTTGCGAACACTGAAGCTTTCTTT. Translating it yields CASSRGFANTEAFF. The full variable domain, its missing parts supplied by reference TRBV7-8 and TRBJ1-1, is GAGVSQSPRYKVAKRGQDVALRCDPISGHVSLFWYQQALGQGPEFLTYFQNEAQLDKSGLPSDRFFAERPEGSVSTLKIQRTQQEDSAVYLCASSRGFANTEAFFGQGTRLTVV.